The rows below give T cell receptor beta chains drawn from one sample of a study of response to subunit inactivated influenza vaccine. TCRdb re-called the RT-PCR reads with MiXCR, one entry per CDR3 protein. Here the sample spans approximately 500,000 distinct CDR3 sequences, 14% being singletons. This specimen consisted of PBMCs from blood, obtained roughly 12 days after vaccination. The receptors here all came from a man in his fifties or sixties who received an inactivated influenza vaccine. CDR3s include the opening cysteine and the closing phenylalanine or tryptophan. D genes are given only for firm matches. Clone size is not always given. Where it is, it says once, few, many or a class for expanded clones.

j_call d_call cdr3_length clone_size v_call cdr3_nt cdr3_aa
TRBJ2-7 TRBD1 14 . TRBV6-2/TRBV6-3 TGTGCCAGCAGGCAACGGACAGGGGTCTACGAGCAGTACTTC CASRQRTGVYEQYF
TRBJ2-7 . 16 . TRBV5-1 TGCGCCAGCAGCTTGGACAGAGCGAACCCCTCCTACGAGCAGTACTTC CASSLDRANPSYEQYF
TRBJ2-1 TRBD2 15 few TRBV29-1 TGCAGCGTTGTAGGACTAGCGGCCTCCTACAATGAGCAGTTCTTC CSVVGLAASYNEQFF
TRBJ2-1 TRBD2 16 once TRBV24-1 TGTGCCACCAGTGATTTAGCGGGAGTTGCCTACAATGAGCAGTTCTTC CATSDLAGVAYNEQFF
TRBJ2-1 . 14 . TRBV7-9 TGTGCCAGCAGTTTGAAGGGCCAGTACAATGAGCAGTTCTTC CASSLKGQYNEQFF
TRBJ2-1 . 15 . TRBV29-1 TGCAGCGTTGAAGATTACAGGGCAAAGAGAAATGAGCAGTTCTTC CSVEDYRAKRNEQFF
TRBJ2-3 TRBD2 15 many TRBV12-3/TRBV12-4 TGTGCCAGCAGTCCTAGCGGGGGGACTACAGATACGCAGTATTTT CASSPSGGTTDTQYF
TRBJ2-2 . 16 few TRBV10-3 TGTGCCATCAGTGAAACGGGACTTACACACACCGGGGAGCTGTTTTTT CAISETGLTHTGELFF
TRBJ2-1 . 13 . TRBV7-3 TGTGCCAGCAGCTTAGACTCCGACAATGAGCAGTTCTTC CASSLDSDNEQFF
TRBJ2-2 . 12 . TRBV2 TGTGCCAGCAGGGTAGACACCGGGGAGCTGTTTTTT CASRVDTGELFF
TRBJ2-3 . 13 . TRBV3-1 TGTGCCAGCAGCCAAAGCGACACAGATACGCAGTATTTT CASSQSDTDTQYF
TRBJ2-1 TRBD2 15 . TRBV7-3 TGTGCCGGCAGCTCCGGGACTAGCGGTTATAATGAGCAGTTCTTC CAGSSGTSGYNEQFF
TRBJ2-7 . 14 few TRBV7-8 TGTGCCAGCAGCCCCCGGCGGCAGGCCTACGAGCAGTACTTC CASSPRRQAYEQYF
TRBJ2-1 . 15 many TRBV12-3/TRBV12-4 TGTGCCAGCAGTTCCCTTCTCCGAGCGGGCAATGAGCAGTTCTTC CASSSLLRAGNEQFF
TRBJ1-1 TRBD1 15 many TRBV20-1 TGCAGTGCTAGAACTAAAGGGGACAGGTATTCTGAAGCTTTCTTT CSARTKGDRYSEAFF
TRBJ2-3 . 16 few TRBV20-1 TGCAGTGCTAGAAGTCCGGGGCGGGGATCCACAGATACGCAGTATTTT CSARSPGRGSTDTQYF
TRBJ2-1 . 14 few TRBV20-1 TGCAGTGCCAGCGCCTACTTACAACATAATACGCAGTTCTTC CSASAYLQHNTQFF
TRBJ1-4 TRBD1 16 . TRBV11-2 TGTGCCAGCAGCTTAGGTGTGGGACAGGAAGGTGAAAAACTGTTTTTT CASSLGVGQEGEKLFF
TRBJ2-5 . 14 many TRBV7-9 TGTGCCAGCAGTTCTGGTCCGATCCAAGAGACCCAGTACTTC CASSSGPIQETQYF
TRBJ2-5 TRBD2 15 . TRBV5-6 TGTGCCAGCAGCCACCAGTCGGGGGGTTCAGAGACCCAGTACTTC CASSHQSGGSETQYF
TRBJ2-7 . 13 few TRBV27 TGTGCCAGCAGCCCGGTGAAGGGTTACGAGCAGTACTTC CASSPVKGYEQYF
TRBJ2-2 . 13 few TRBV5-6 TGTGCCAGCAGCTGGGGACGCTTCGGGGAGCTGTTTTTT CASSWGRFGELFF
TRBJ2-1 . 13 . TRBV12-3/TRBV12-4 TGTGCCAGCAAAACAGCCATCTACAATGAGCAGTTCTTC CASKTAIYNEQFF
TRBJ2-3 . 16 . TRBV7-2 TGTGCCAGCAGCTTAGGGCAGGGGGGGGGCCAGAGGACGCAGTATTTT CASSLGQGGGQRTQYF
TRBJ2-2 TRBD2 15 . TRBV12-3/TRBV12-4 TGTGCCAGCAGTTTATCGGCGGGGGGGCCCGGGGAGCTGTTTTTT CASSLSAGGPGELFF
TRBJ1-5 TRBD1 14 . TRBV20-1 TGCAGTGCTAGATCAGACAGGGGCGGACAGCCCCAGCATTTT CSARSDRGGQPQHF
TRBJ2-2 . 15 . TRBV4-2 TGTGCCAGCAGCCAAGAGGGCTGGGGGAACGGGGAGCTGTTTTTT CASSQEGWGNGELFF
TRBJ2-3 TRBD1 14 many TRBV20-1 TGCAGTGCTAGAGGGACAGGGGGCACAGATACGCAGTATTTT CSARGTGGTDTQYF
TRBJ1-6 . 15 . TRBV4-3 TGCGCCAGCAGCCAAGAGGCGGAACCTAATTCACCCCTCCACTTT CASSQEAEPNSPLHF
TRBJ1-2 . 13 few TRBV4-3 TGCGCCAGCAGCCAAGATATCGGGGGGGGCTACACCTTC CASSQDIGGGYTF
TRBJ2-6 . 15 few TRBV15 TGTGCCACCAGCGGACTGGGACTCCGGGCCAACGTCCTGACTTTC CATSGLGLRANVLTF
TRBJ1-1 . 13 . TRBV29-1 TGCAGCGCCACGACATTCATGAACACTGAAGCTTTCTTT CSATTFMNTEAFF
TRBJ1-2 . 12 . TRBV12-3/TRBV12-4 TGTGCCAGCAGTTTATCGGACAGACAGTCGACCTTC CASSLSDRQSTF
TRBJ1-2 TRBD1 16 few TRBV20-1 TGCAGTGCTTACCTATCCGGGACAGGGGGCCATGCGGGCTACACCTTC CSAYLSGTGGHAGYTF
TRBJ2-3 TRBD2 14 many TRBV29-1 TGCAGCGGGACTAGCGGGGGGTCCCCATATACGCAGTATTTT CSGTSGGSPYTQYF
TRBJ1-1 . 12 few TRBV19 TGTGCCACAGTAGGTTGGCGAGCTGAAGCTTTCTTT CATVGWRAEAFF
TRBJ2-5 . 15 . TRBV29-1 TGCAGCGTTGACGTGGGTTTTGGCCCCCAAGAGACCCAGTACTTC CSVDVGFGPQETQYF
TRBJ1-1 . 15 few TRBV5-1 TGCGCCAGCAGCTTGGGAATCAGGGTGAACACTGAAGCTTTCTTT CASSLGIRVNTEAFF
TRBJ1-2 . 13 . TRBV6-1 TGTGCCAGCGGAAAGTTGGGAACCTATGGCTACACCTTC CASGKLGTYGYTF
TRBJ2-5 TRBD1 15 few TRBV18 TGTGCCAGCTCACGCAGGACAGGGCTCCAAGAGACCCAGTACTTC CASSRRTGLQETQYF
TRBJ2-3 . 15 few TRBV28 TGTGCCAGCAGTTTTAAGAGGGCCAGCACAGATACGCAGTATTTT CASSFKRASTDTQYF
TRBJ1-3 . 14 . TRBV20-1 TGCAGTGCTAGAGATCAGCGATCTGGAAACACCATATATTTT CSARDQRSGNTIYF
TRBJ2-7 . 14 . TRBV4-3 TGCGCCAGCAGCCAAGAAACTGACTCCTACGAGCAGTACTTC CASSQETDSYEQYF
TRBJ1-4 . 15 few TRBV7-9 TGTGCCAGCAGCTTAGACGTCGCAACTAATGAAAAACTGTTTTTT CASSLDVATNEKLFF
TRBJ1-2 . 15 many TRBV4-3 TGCGCCAGCAGCCCCCGGGCAGGGGCCAACTATGGCTACACCTTC CASSPRAGANYGYTF
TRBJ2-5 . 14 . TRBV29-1 TGCAGCGAAGAACCCCGGAGACCCCAAGAGACCCAGTACTTC CSEEPRRPQETQYF